This T cell receptor beta chain was captured by sequencing in a study of cytomegalovirus exposure and HLA in healthy donors. PCR involved 60 Vbeta and 13 Jbeta primers. Some clones are missing from TCRdb's copy, which holds only in-frame ones; the method was immunoSEQ multiplex PCR. The table has 130,000 to 150,000 clones, around 78% seen once; the top ten hold roughly 2.8%. This clone showed up just once. V lost 5 bases and J lost 6, with 16 bases in between. Germline V gene sequence: CDR1 GTSNPN, CDR2 SVGIG (reference sequence). This CDR3 is 14 amino acids long. The rearrangement uses TRBV30 and TRBJ2-2; D unresolved. This receptor was identified in a male donor in good health and CMV-seronegative. The material sequenced was PBMCs. The CDR3 region is CAWSPSVGPGELFF. Written as DNA, the CDR3 is TGTGCCTGGTCCCCTTCGGTTGGGCCCGGGGAGCTGTTTTTT.